The sequence of this TCR beta chain was determined in a study of shared clonotypes between healthy human individuals. Findings and caveats of the study: Sharing of clonotypes among donors was expected to vary with sequencing depth.

V dropped 5 bases and J dropped 3 bases, with 15 bases sitting between them. Germline CDR1 and CDR2: LNHDA and SQIVND (reference sequence). The CDR3 has 15 residues. The table came from immunoSEQ multiplex PCR; TCRdb's copy has only in-frame clones and leaves some out. The sample records over 1.5 million clones, approximately 98% being singletons. Turning to this clone: What it binds is unknown.

The source of this sequence is a man between 25 and 39 years old in good health. Sequencing was performed on naive CD4+ T cells sorted from blood. Stated subset: CD45RA+ positively selected. This rearrangement joins TRBV19 to TRBJ2-3, with a weak D call TRBD1 (5 bases). The CDR3 DNA is TGTGCCAGTAGTTCAGGGCCCTTGTTTACAGATACGCAGTATTTT. Translation gives CASSSGPLFTDTQYF. The full variable domain, in which reference TRBV19 and TRBJ2-3 provide the parts outside the CDR3, is DGGITQSPKYLFRKEGQNVTLSCEQNLNHDAMYWYRQDPGQGLRLIYYSQIVNDFQKGDIAEGYSVSREKKESFPLTVTSAQKNPTAFYLCASSSGPLFTDTQYFGPGTRLTVL.